These 2 T cell receptor beta chains were all obtained from the same sample, sequenced in a study of T cells expressing NK-cell markers. TCRdb reanalyzed the 5' RACE reads, giving one entry per CDR3 protein sequence and no DNA. This sample lists 130,000 to 150,000 distinct CDR3 sequences; its ten largest clones have more than 10%. The material sequenced was blood T cells: a sorted CD56 or NKG2C T cell subset, CD4+ or CD8+ T cells, or bulk PBMC T cells (not recorded which). Source of these receptors: a man younger than 35 in good health.

This chain joins TRBV29-1 and TRBJ2-1; TCRdb's D call, TRBD2, is unchecked because there is no DNA. Looked up from germline, CDR1 is SQVTM and CDR2 is ANQGSEA. CDR3 size: 13 residues. CDR3 loop: CSAVAERLNEQFF.

The chain recombines TRBV7-9 with TRBJ1-1. The CDR3 runs 15 residues. Germline lookup yields CDR1 SEHNR and CDR2 FQNEAQ (reference sequence). This CDR3 reads CASSLLVPRQGEAFF.